The T cell receptor beta chain described here comes from a study of blood T cell repertoires in COVID-19. Study details: PBMCs, B-cell-depleted T cells, or T cells were the source of the cDNA or gDNA that made up the material.

Per the study methods: Cell counts per sample came from amplifying reference gene primers. Sequencing was performed with immunoSEQ multiplex PCR; in TCRdb, only in-frame clones are kept and a portion is missing. The DNA was the basis for D and trimming; V, J and clone size are from that table. The data contain about 36,000 clones, around 80% of them singletons. The V and J ends lost 6 bases and 5 bases, in that order; junction bases with no gene match: 11. This CDR3 comprises 17 residues. Germline CDR1 is SGHDN and CDR2 is FVKESK. The receptor's source is a man between 60 and 70 years old with acute or convalescent COVID-19. The sequencing input was peripheral blood. V and J are TRBV14 and TRBJ2-2; TRBD2 matches at 11 bases. The DNA for the CDR3 is TGTGCCAGCAGTCATAGCGGGAGGGCTGCTAGGACCGGGGAGCTGTTTTTT. Residues: CASSHSGRAARTGELFF.